A single sample gave rise to the 31 T cell receptor beta chains below, sequenced in a study of T cell responses to AZD1222 COVID-19 vaccine. Generated by immunoSEQ multiplex PCR, the TCRdb table keeps only in-frame clones and is missing some. The repertoire has about 120,000 clones, roughly nine tenths of them found once; the top ten carry 4.4%. The sequenced sample was peripheral blood, obtained on day 0 of AZD1222 vaccination. All receptors derive from an adult in good health.

This clone was found once. This sequence joins TRBV30 and TRBJ1-3, with D hard to call. The CDR3 runs 15 residues. Germline assignment: CDR1 GTSNPN and CDR2 SVGIG (reference sequence). V lost 0 bases and J 0 bases, leaving 9 bases between the germline ends. CDR3 amino acids: CAWSVLQSSGNTIYF. The CDR3 coding sequence is TGTGCCTGGAGTGTACTCCAATCCTCTGGAAACACCATATATTTT.

This clone was found a few times. Other DNA sequences in the sample encode the same CDR3. V and J are TRBV28 and TRBJ1-5; D unclear. Trimming took 3 bases from V and 0 from J, leaving 3 bases between them. The CDR3 has 13 amino acids. The V gene's germline CDR1 is MDHEN and CDR2 SYDVKM. CDR3 in amino acids: CASSFSSNQPQHF. The CDR3 DNA follows: TGTGCCAGCAGTTTCTCTAGCAATCAGCCCCAGCATTTT.

The V call is TRBV10-1, the J call TRBJ2-1; D gene uncertain. The germline CDR1 and CDR2 sequences are WNHNN and SYGVQD (reference sequence). V lost 2 bases and J lost 4, with 6 bases in between. The CDR3 totals 13 residues. The CDR3 DNA follows: TGCGCCAGCAGTGAGCAGACGTACAATGAGCAGTTCTTC. Its protein is CASSEQTYNEQFF.

V is TRBV6-4 and J is TRBJ1-1, with no clear D. Germline loops: CDR1 MRHNA, CDR2 SNTAGT. Trimming removed 6 bases from V and 2 bases from J, with 10 bases in between. This CDR3 region has 13 residues. The CDR3, as DNA: TGTGCCAGCAGCCGGGATATAAACACTGAAGCTTTCTTT. Protein sequence: CASSRDINTEAFF.

In the case of this clone: The sample has other DNA sequences that encode this CDR3 too. V gene TRBV12-3 or TRBV12-4 combines with J gene TRBJ2-5; either TRBD1 or TRBD2 may fit D (6 bases each). This CDR3 is built from 13 residues. Trimming took 5 bases from V and 5 from J, leaving 12 bases between them. The CDR3 sequence: CASSPRGRETQYF. The DNA of the CDR3 is TGTGCCAGCAGTCCTCGGGGGCGTGAGACCCAGTACTTC.

The chain joins TRBV19 to TRBJ1-5; D remains unclear. The CDR3 extends over 13 amino acids. The germline V and J ends were trimmed by 8 bases and 2 bases, with 10 bases remaining between them. Per the germline V gene, CDR1 is LNHDA and CDR2 is SQIVND (reference sequence). CDR3 region: CASWEGGNQPQHF. For the CDR3, the DNA is TGTGCCAGTTGGGAAGGCGGCAATCAGCCCCAGCATTTT.

This clone was picked up one time. This chain connects TRBV5-4 to TRBJ1-1; D unresolved. Germline V gives CDR1 SGHNT, CDR2 YYREEE (reference sequence). V lost 1 base and J lost 3, with 13 bases in between. CDR3 length: 15 amino acids. The CDR3 is CASSLRANGDTEAFF. DNA of the CDR3: TGTGCCAGCAGCTTGAGGGCCAACGGGGACACTGAAGCTTTCTTT.

The V and J genes are TRBV6-2 or TRBV6-3 and TRBJ2-5, with 8 bases that match TRBD2. V trimming: 5 bases; J trimming: 4 bases; junction bases outside the gene matches: 12. The CDR3 runs 16 residues. Germline CDR1 reads MNHEY; CDR2 reads SVGEGT. CDR3 nucleotide sequence: TGTGCCAGCAGTCCCACGGGACTAGGGATGGGAGAGACCCAGTACTTC. Translated: CASSPTGLGMGETQYF.

The CDR3 protein is CASSGGHAKTEAFF. In nucleotides, the CDR3 is TGTGCCAGCAGTGGGGGACACGCGAAGACTGAAGCTTTCTTT. The chain joins TRBV28 to TRBJ1-1; D may be TRBD1 (6 bases). Germline CDR1 reads MDHEN; CDR2 reads SYDVKM. The CDR3 is 14 amino acids. Between the trimmed V and J ends, which lost 5 bases and 5 bases, there was a span of 15 bases.

The genes are TRBV2 and TRBJ2-7; 10 bases match TRBD1. With 8 bases clipped from V and 2 bases from J, the junction kept 6 bases outside the gene matches. This CDR3 comprises 14 residues. Germline V gene lookup returns CDR1 SNHLY and CDR2 FYNNEI. CDR3 DNA sequence: TGTGCCAGCGGTGGGACAGGGGAGACCTACGAGCAGTACTTC. Protein: CASGGTGETYEQYF.

V is TRBV30 and J is TRBJ1-5; a weak D match, TRBD1 (5 bases). Germline V gene data show CDR1 as GTSNPN and CDR2 as SVGIG (reference sequence). The CDR3 consists of 14 residues. V was clipped by 2 bases and J by 3 bases, with 11 bases between them. CDR3 sequence reads: CAWSSGLVNQPQHF. CDR3 coding DNA: TGTGCCTGGAGTTCGGGACTGGTCAATCAGCCCCAGCATTTT.

The chain recombines TRBV5-6 with TRBJ1-2; the D is unclear. Germline assignment: CDR1 SGHDT and CDR2 YYEEEE. Trimming removed 0 bases from V and 6 bases from J, with 12 bases in between. The CDR3 extends over 14 amino acids. The CDR3, as DNA: TGTGCCAGCAGCTTGGTGTTCGGCAGCGATGGCTACACCTTC. Translated: CASSLVFGSDGYTF.

V usage is TRBV27 and J usage is TRBJ2-7, with TRBD1 as a possible D gene (6 bases). Trimming left V 5 bases short and J 3 bases short, with 14 bases between. CDR1 is MNHEY and CDR2 is SMNVEV in the germline V gene (reference sequence). CDR3 length: 14 amino acids. The CDR3 loop reads CASSGSGTRYEQYF. For the CDR3, the DNA is TGTGCCAGCAGTGGATCCGGGACACGCTACGAGCAGTACTTC.

The chain recombines TRBV28 with TRBJ2-6, with D uncertain. Germline CDR1 and CDR2: MDHEN and SYDVKM. V lost 3 bases and J lost 4, with 7 bases in between. This CDR3 has 14 residues. The CDR3 is CASSFLSGANVLTF. For the CDR3, the DNA is TGTGCCAGCAGTTTTCTTTCCGGGGCCAACGTCCTGACTTTC. Together with reference TRBV28 and TRBJ2-6, the CDR3 gives the full variable domain: DVKVTQSSRYLVKRTGEKVFLECVQDMDHENMFWYRQDPGLGLRLIYFSYDVKMKEKGDIPEGYSVSREKKERFSLILESASTNQTSMYLCASSFLSGANVLTFGAGSRLTVL.

The chain uses TRBV23-1 and TRBJ1-1; 7 bases align to TRBD1. TRBV23-1 is an open reading frame whose function is uncertain. The ends lost 10 bases at V and 3 bases at J; junction bases unmatched: 11. This CDR3 is 14 amino acids long. The CDR3 is CATEAVTGDTEAFF. The CDR3 DNA follows: TGCGCCACCGAAGCCGTTACAGGGGACACTGAAGCTTTCTTT.

This chain connects TRBV28 to TRBJ2-7; D is undetermined. CDR3 length: 13 amino acids. The ends were cut back, 2 bases at V and 6 bases at J, with 11 bases in the middle. Germline CDR1 MDHEN, CDR2 SYDVKM. CDR3 protein: CASSLRSPGEQYF. CDR3 in DNA: TGTGCCAGCAGTTTACGGTCACCAGGCGAGCAGTACTTC. The entire variable domain, with the rest obtained from reference TRBV28 and TRBJ2-7, is as follows: DVKVTQSSRYLVKRTGEKVFLECVQDMDHENMFWYRQDPGLGLRLIYFSYDVKMKEKGDIPEGYSVSREKKERFSLILESASTNQTSMYLCASSLRSPGEQYFGPGTRLTVT.

The rearrangement joins TRBV27 to TRBJ1-3; perhaps TRBD1 as D (6 bases). V gave up 7 bases and J gave up 4 bases, with 11 bases separating them. Germline V CDR1 and CDR2: MNHEY, SMNVEV (reference sequence). This CDR3 is 13 amino acids long. CDR3 coding DNA: TGTGCCAGCACGAACAGGGCCGGAAACACCATATATTTT. The encoded protein is CASTNRAGNTIYF.

The table lists this clone with a few counts. This chain links TRBV6-1 with TRBJ1-1, with 8 bases lining up with TRBD1. The CDR3 totals 16 residues. Germline assignment: CDR1 MNHNS and CDR2 SASEGT. V lost 4 bases to trimming and J lost 5 bases; unmatched junction nucleotides: 12. The CDR3 bases are TGTGCCAGCAGTGCACAGGACAGGGCGGCGGGGACTGAAGCTTTCTTT. The encoded protein is CASSAQDRAAGTEAFF.

J is TRBJ2-7 and V is TRBV29-1; D is undetermined. Per the germline V gene, CDR1 is SQVTM and CDR2 is ANQGSEA. CDR3 length: 12 amino acids. The V and J ends lost 1 base and 7 bases respectively, with 11 bases between them. DNA for the CDR3: TGCAGCGTTGAAGTTTCGGGTCTGGAGCAGTACTTC. Translation: CSVEVSGLEQYF.

The rearrangement links TRBV27 to TRBJ2-7; weak D call: TRBD2 (7 bases). The CDR3 sequence is 16 residues long. V lost 0 bases to trimming and J lost 4 bases, with 16 bases between them. The germline V gene has CDR1 MNHEY and CDR2 SMNVEV (reference sequence). The CDR3 loop reads CASSLSKGGIFYEQYF. DNA for the CDR3: TGTGCCAGCAGTTTATCCAAGGGGGGGATTTTTTACGAGCAGTACTTC.

J is TRBJ2-4 and V is TRBV7-8; possibly TRBD1 for D (6 bases). The germline V gene encodes CDR1 SGHVS and CDR2 FQNEAQ. The CDR3 covers 15 residues. With 5 bases removed from V and 9 bases from J, the gap between germline ends came to 20 bases. The CDR3 nucleotides read TGTGCCAGCAGCCTCCAACTGACAGGAGACCGCATTCAGTACTTC. Translating gives CASSLQLTGDRIQYF.

This chain connects TRBV5-4 to TRBJ1-5; unclear D gene. The CDR3 contains 14 residues. Trimming shortened V by 4 bases and J by 8 bases, and 16 bases separated the two germline ends. Germline V lookup: CDR1 SGHNT, CDR2 YYREEE (reference sequence). The CDR3 sequence: CASSPGPSAEPQHF. The CDR3, as DNA: TGTGCCAGCAGCCCCGGCCCCTCCGCGGAGCCCCAGCATTTT.

This CDR3 is CASSQDSRGSYGYTF. The CDR3 nucleotides are TGCGCCAGCAGCCAAGATAGCAGGGGAAGCTATGGCTACACCTTC. This chain connects TRBV4-1 to TRBJ1-2; TRBD1 might be the D (6 bases). Trimming left V 0 bases short and J 4 bases short, with 12 bases between. CDR3 length: 15 residues. Per germline, CDR1 MGHRA and CDR2 YSYEKL.

The chain combines TRBV14 with TRBJ1-2; D remains ambiguous. Per the germline V gene, CDR1 is SGHDN and CDR2 is FVKESK. V dropped 3 bases and J dropped 5 bases, with 19 bases sitting between them. This CDR3 has 16 amino acids. CDR3 amino acids: CASSHLTPSFRYGYTF. The CDR3 DNA sequence: TGTGCCAGCAGCCACTTAACCCCATCATTCAGGTATGGCTACACCTTC.

This chain joins TRBV11-2 and TRBJ2-5; D unclear. The CDR3 spans 12 residues. V was pared by 1 base and J by 5 bases, with 5 bases between. Germline V gives CDR1 SGHAT, CDR2 FQNNGV. CDR3: CASSLGWETQYF. DNA of the CDR3: TGTGCCAGCAGCTTAGGGTGGGAGACCCAGTACTTC.

The chain couples TRBV15 to TRBJ1-1, with TRBD1 matching 9 bases. The V gene end was trimmed by 4 bases and the J gene end by 7 bases; junction bases not matched to a gene: 10. CDR1 and CDR2 from the germline V gene are LNHNV and YYDKDF (reference sequence). The CDR3 is 15 amino acids. CDR3 protein: CATSMTRDRASEAFF. CDR3 sequence (DNA): TGTGCCACCAGCATGACCCGGGACAGGGCGAGTGAAGCTTTCTTT.

A single count supports this clone. The chain joins TRBV7-2 to TRBJ1-5; TRBD1 is a possible D gene (5 bases). The CDR3 sequence is 15 residues long. CDR1 SGHTA and CDR2 FQGNSA come from the germline V gene. The ends were cut back, 5 bases at V and 7 bases at J, with 18 bases in the middle. The CDR3 DNA reads TGTGCCAGCAGCCTAGGGATAGGGGCAAGGCAGCCCCAGCATTTT. It translates to CASSLGIGARQPQHF.

The CDR3 region has the DNA TGTGCCTGGAGTTCGGGGCTGAGGAGTGACAATGAGCAGTTCTTC. It codes for CAWSSGLRSDNEQFF. V is TRBV30 and J is TRBJ2-1; D may be TRBD1 or TRBD2 (5 bases each). Germline CDR1 is GTSNPN and CDR2 is SVGIG (reference sequence). The V end was cut by 2 bases, the J end by 5 bases, with 16 bases between. The CDR3 contains 15 residues.

The chain has TRBV30 and TRBJ1-6; 9 bases map to TRBD1. V lost 5 bases, J lost 6 bases, and 14 bases stayed unmatched. Per the germline V gene, CDR1 is GTSNPN and CDR2 is SVGIG (reference sequence). CDR3 length: 17 amino acids. The DNA of the CDR3 is TGTGCCTGGTGCCCGAACAGGGGGCGCGGGAGTAATTCACCCCTCCACTTT. This translates into CAWCPNRGRGSNSPLHF.

This clone was picked up one time. The chain uses TRBV5-1 and TRBJ2-5, with D possibly matching TRBD2 (6 bases). V lost 4 bases and J 4 bases, leaving 20 bases between the germline ends. The CDR3 spans 16 residues. Looked up from germline, CDR1 is SGHRS and CDR2 is YFSETQ. The CDR3 reads CASSPAARESGETQYF. The DNA of the CDR3 is TGCGCCAGCAGCCCTGCCGCACGGGAGAGTGGAGAGACCCAGTACTTC.

This chain uses TRBV6-5 with TRBJ1-1; 10 bases map to TRBD1. Losses at the gene ends were 0 bases for V and 3 bases for J; bases not matched to a gene: 1. The CDR3 consists of 15 residues. Germline values: CDR1 MNHEY, CDR2 SVGAGI. This CDR3 reads CASSYSGTGDTEAFF. CDR3 coding DNA: TGTGCCAGCAGTTACTCTGGGACAGGGGACACTGAAGCTTTCTTT.